This record covers a single TCR beta chain. The sample comes from a study of blood T cell repertoires in COVID-19. This CDR3 has 13 residues. V lost 7 bases to trimming and J lost 0 bases, with 10 bases between them. From germline, CDR1 is SQVTM and CDR2 ANQGSEA. TCRdb keeps only in-frame clones here, not all; method: immunoSEQ multiplex PCR. Seen here are 200,000 to 250,000 clones, 80% to 90% observed once, and the top ten hold less than 4.5%. The age range of participants was about 18 to 95 years, with residence in about 25 US areas. Clinical history reported by participants formed the basis on which cohorts were assigned.

Material: PBMCs or T cells enriched from blood (not recorded which). The sequence came from a woman aged 40 to 50 with acute COVID-19. This chain joins TRBV29-1 and TRBJ2-4; D not resolved. The CDR3 coding sequence is TGCAGCGCCGAGACTGAAGCCAAAAACATTCAGTACTTC. It yields the protein CSAETEAKNIQYF.